This is a list of T cell receptor beta chains from one sample in a study of blood T cell repertoires in COVID-19. Using immunoSEQ multiplex PCR, the repertoire was profiled, and TCRdb retains in-frame clones only, with some absent. The sample has a few hundred thousand clones, 70% to 90% seen once; the top ten hold more than 2%. The sample comprised PBMCs or T cells enriched from blood (not recorded which). Receptor source: a man aged 25-45 years who had recovered from COVID-19. Both conserved end residues are part of each CDR3. A D gene is named only where the DNA matches it firmly. Where a row states a size, it is once, few, many or the class of an expanded clone; other rows omit it.

NA	TRBD2	TRBJ2-2	TRBV5-1	CASSLEVRRGGRRSTGELFF	TGCGCCAGCAGCTTGGAGGTCCGGCGGGGGGGCCGTCGGAGCACCGGGGAGCTGTTTTTT
NA	TRBD2	TRBJ2-7	TRBV2	CASGASGLSYEQYF	TGTGCCAGCGGGGCTAGCGGCCTTTCCTACGAGCAGTACTTC
NA	NA	TRBJ2-5	TRBV29-1	CSATQGVETQYF	TGCAGCGCTACCCAAGGGGTGGAGACCCAGTACTTC
NA	NA	TRBJ1-4	TRBV15	CATSRGGQNEKLFF	TGTGCCACCAGCAGAGGGGGGCAAAATGAAAAACTGTTTTTT
NA	NA	TRBJ1-2	TRBV18	CASSSQGNYGYTF	TGTGCCAGCTCTAGCCAGGGGAACTATGGCTACACCTTC
NA	NA	TRBJ2-1	TRBV11-2	CASSLDRRTGEQFF	TGTGCCAGCAGCTTAGACCGCAGAACGGGTGAGCAGTTCTTC
NA	NA	TRBJ1-6	TRBV9	CASSVDQGRSPLHF	TGTGCCAGCAGCGTAGACCAGGGTCGTTCACCCCTCCACTTT
NA	NA	TRBJ1-2	TRBV12-3/TRBV12-4	CAGSFRHGGYTF	TGTGCCGGCAGTTTCAGACACGGAGGCTACACCTTC
NA	NA	TRBJ1-2	TRBV9	CASSPTPGYGYTF	TGTGCCAGCAGCCCGACCCCGGGGTATGGCTACACCTTC
NA	NA	TRBJ1-5	TRBV7-8	CASSFGHEQPQHF	TGTGCCAGCAGTTTTGGACACGAACAGCCCCAGCATTTT
NA	NA	TRBJ1-2	TRBV29-1	CSVEGGMDPRGYTF	TGCAGCGTTGAGGGAGGGATGGATCCCCGGGGCTACACCTTC
NA	TRBD1	TRBJ1-5	TRBV19	CASSIQGDNQPQHF	TGTGCCAGTAGTATCCAGGGGGACAATCAGCCCCAGCATTTT
NA	NA	TRBJ1-3	TRBV7-9	CASSFGLTASDTIYF	TGTGCCAGCAGCTTCGGACTGACGGCCTCAGACACCATATATTTT
NA	TRBD1	TRBJ2-5	TRBV11-2	CASSLLKGAEETQYF	TGTGCCAGCAGCTTATTGAAGGGGGCTGAAGAGACCCAGTACTTC
NA	TRBD1	TRBJ1-3	TRBV28	CASRYSGTGGLSSGNTIYF	TGTGCCAGTAGGTATTCAGGGACAGGGGGCCTTAGCTCTGGAAACACCATATATTTT
once	NA	TRBJ1-3	TRBV18	CASSPEQGNTIYF	TGTGCCAGCTCACCAGAACAGGGAAACACCATATATTTT
once	TRBD1	TRBJ1-2	TRBV4-1	CASSQDRTGIGYTF	TGCGCCAGCAGCCAAGATAGGACAGGGATTGGCTACACCTTC
NA	TRBD1	TRBJ2-7	TRBV19	CASSIVGTGSSYEQYF	TGTGCCAGTAGTATCGTGGGGACAGGGAGCTCCTACGAGCAGTACTTC
NA	NA	TRBJ1-3	TRBV3-1/TRBV3-2	CASSQVSRVGGNTIYF	TGTGCCAGCAGCCAAGTGAGCAGGGTCGGTGGAAACACCATATATTTT
NA	NA	TRBJ2-7	TRBV15	CATGKDVTGIEQYF	TGTGCCACAGGGAAGGACGTAACAGGGATAGAGCAGTACTTC
NA	NA	TRBJ2-3	TRBV4-1	CASSQVITGSDTQYF	TGCGCCAGCAGCCAAGTGATAACAGGGTCAGATACGCAGTATTTT
NA	NA	TRBJ2-5	TRBV5-4	CASSSGTRGETQYF	TGTGCCAGCAGCTCCGGGACACGAGGGGAGACCCAGTACTTC
NA	NA	TRBJ1-5	TRBV2	CASDEQSGYQPQHF	TGTGCCAGCGATGAACAGTCAGGGTATCAGCCCCAGCATTTT
NA	NA	TRBJ1-5	TRBV12-3/TRBV12-4	CASSSEGWSQHF	TGTGCCAGCAGTTCCGAGGGTTGGTCCCAGCATTTT
NA	TRBD2	TRBJ2-3	TRBV12-5	CASGLKTSGGLTDTQYF	TGTGCTAGTGGTCTAAAGACTAGCGGGGGCCTCACAGATACGCAGTATTTT
NA	TRBD1	TRBJ1-1	TRBV14	CASSQGWRQGNTEAFF	TGTGCCAGCAGCCAAGGATGGAGACAGGGGAACACTGAAGCTTTCTTT
NA	TRBD1	TRBJ1-2	TRBV28	CASTTGGYGYTF	TGTGCCAGCACCACAGGGGGCTATGGCTACACCTTC
NA	TRBD1	TRBJ1-1	TRBV4-1	CASSPQNGRQGGNTEAFF	TGCGCCAGCAGCCCTCAAAATGGCCGCCAGGGGGGGAACACTGAAGCTTTCTTT
NA	TRBD1	TRBJ1-2	TRBV9	CASRGVRDRELYGYTF	TGTGCCAGCAGAGGTGTACGGGACAGGGAATTGTATGGCTACACCTTC
NA	NA	TRBJ1-2	TRBV29-1	CSVGQGGTGLGYTF	TGCAGCGTTGGGCAGGGAGGGACTGGCCTTGGCTACACCTTC
few	TRBD2	TRBJ2-5	TRBV19	CASSSGPRTSGGKLLQETQYF	TGTGCCAGTAGCTCGGGCCCCCGGACTAGCGGGGGGAAACTACTCCAAGAGACCCAGTACTTC
NA	TRBD1	TRBJ2-7	TRBV18	CASSPQGDEQYF	TGTGCCAGCTCACCGCAGGGGGACGAGCAGTACTTC
NA	NA	TRBJ2-1	TRBV30	CAWRTKGHASYNEQFF	TGTGCCTGGAGGACCAAGGGACATGCCTCCTACAATGAGCAGTTCTTC
once	NA	TRBJ2-1	TRBV5-1	CASSFIGAGYNEQFF	TGCGCCAGCAGCTTTATAGGGGCCGGGTACAATGAGCAGTTCTTC
once	NA	TRBJ2-3	TRBV5-5	CASSYGLGGHTDTQYF	TGTGCCAGCAGCTATGGACTCGGGGGTCACACAGATACGCAGTATTTT
NA	NA	TRBJ2-5	TRBV10-3	CATSLDFGETQYF	TGTGCCACTTCCCTAGATTTCGGGGAGACCCAGTACTTC
once	NA	TRBJ2-2	TRBV29-1	CSVELGGAGELFF	TGCAGCGTTGAATTAGGGGGTGCCGGGGAGCTGTTTTTT
few	TRBD2	TRBJ2-7	TRBV7-4	CASSLGGSGAYEQYF	TGTGCCAGCAGCCTTGGTGGTAGCGGGGCCTACGAGCAGTACTTC
NA	TRBD1	TRBJ1-2	TRBV7-9	CASSSGGRSNYGYTF	TGTGCCAGCAGCTCAGGGGGCAGAAGTAACTATGGCTACACCTTC
NA	TRBD1	TRBJ1-2	TRBV7-2	CASSPFRGSGIGYTF	TGTGCCAGCAGCCCATTCAGGGGGTCTGGTATTGGCTACACCTTC
NA	NA	TRBJ1-6	TRBV5-1	CASSLVRFDSPLHF	TGCGCCAGCAGCTTGGTGCGTTTCGATTCACCCCTCCACTTT
once	NA	TRBJ1-4	TRBV5-5	CASSGGYTTGLNEKLFF	TGTGCCAGCAGTGGGGGATATACGACAGGCCTAAATGAAAAACTGTTTTTT
NA	NA	TRBJ2-3	TRBV10-1	CASSERQSSTDTQYF	TGCGCCAGCAGTGAGCGACAGTCTAGCACAGATACGCAGTATTTT
NA	NA	TRBJ2-1	TRBV18	CASSPGGGRSSYNEQFF	TGTGCCAGCTCACCTGGGGGCGGGAGAAGCTCCTACAATGAGCAGTTCTTC
NA	TRBD1	TRBJ2-2	TRBV9	CASSVLQGGNTGELFF	TGTGCCAGCAGCGTCCTACAGGGGGGGAACACCGGGGAGCTGTTTTTT
NA	TRBD2	TRBJ2-3	TRBV7-3	CASSLHSGGGTDTQYF	TGTGCCAGCAGCCTACATAGCGGGGGTGGCACAGATACGCAGTATTTT
many	NA	TRBJ2-4	TRBV6-5	CASKVGGPKNIQYF	TGTGCCAGCAAGGTCGGGGGACCAAAAAACATTCAGTACTTC
once	NA	TRBJ1-5	TRBV2	CASSETGNQPQHF	TGTGCCAGCAGTGAGACAGGCAATCAGCCCCAGCATTTT